This T cell receptor beta chain stems from a study of neurological immune-mediated disorders. As to time point: longitudinal time-point 2. V lost 5 bases to trimming and J lost 0 bases, with 6 bases between them. The germline V gene has CDR1 KGHSH and CDR2 LQKENI. There are 13 residues in the CDR3. The cDNA was synthesized by 5'RACE incorporating 10-nucleotide random UMIs. A single record per CDR3 protein comes from TCRdb applying MiXCR to the 5' RACE reads. The top ten hold 3.5% to 5.5% of the sample, which has 50,000 or so distinct CDR3 sequences, 13% seen once. This clonotype was observed at least ten times.

Material: PBMCs. V usage is TRBV18 and J usage is TRBJ2-3; D unclear. This receptor was taken from a male donor with HTLV-1-associated myelopathy (HAM/TSP). DNA of the CDR3: TGTGCCAGCTCATCCCAGAGCACAGATACGCAGTATTTT. Protein sequence: CASSSQSTDTQYF.